The rows below give T cell receptor beta chains drawn from one sample of a study of control samples from healthy donors and cancer patients. Libraries were prepared by immunoSEQ multiplex PCR; TCRdb keeps only in-frame clonotypes and omits some of them. The table has 120,000 or so clones, over 75% seen once. The sequenced sample consisted of blood. The origin of the receptors is a man aged 40-50 years in good health. The CDR3 runs from the conserved cysteine through the conserved F or W. The D gene is left open where the match is weak. Size values are once, few and many counts, or a class for expanded clones, and some rows have none.

j_call: TRBJ2-7
d_call: NA
v_call: TRBV5-1
clone_size: NA
cdr3_aa: CASSPQQASSYEQYF
cdr3_nt: TGCGCCAGCAGCCCGCAACAGGCATCCTCCTACGAGCAGTACTTC

j_call: TRBJ2-5
d_call: NA
v_call: TRBV30
clone_size: NA
cdr3_aa: CAWSPTGETQYF
cdr3_nt: TGTGCCTGGAGTCCAACCGGAGAGACCCAGTACTTC

j_call: TRBJ1-1
d_call: NA
v_call: TRBV20-1
clone_size: NA
cdr3_aa: CSASQDGDTEAFF
cdr3_nt: TGCAGTGCTAGTCAGGACGGTGACACTGAAGCTTTCTTT

j_call: TRBJ1-1
d_call: NA
v_call: TRBV10-1
clone_size: once
cdr3_aa: CASARDTTKNTEAFF
cdr3_nt: TGCGCCAGCGCCCGGGACACCACAAAGAACACTGAAGCTTTCTTT

j_call: TRBJ2-3
d_call: NA
v_call: TRBV25-1
clone_size: NA
cdr3_aa: CASSGSRRDTQYF
cdr3_nt: TGTGCCAGCAGTGGCTCCCGAAGAGATACGCAGTATTTT

j_call: TRBJ1-1
d_call: NA
v_call: TRBV30
clone_size: NA
cdr3_aa: CAWSVYREGSTEAFF
cdr3_nt: TGTGCCTGGAGTGTGTACAGGGAAGGGAGCACTGAAGCTTTCTTT

j_call: TRBJ1-1
d_call: TRBD1
v_call: TRBV15
clone_size: NA
cdr3_aa: CATSRGTGVQGTEAFF
cdr3_nt: TGTGCCACCAGCAGAGGGACAGGGGTTCAGGGCACTGAAGCTTTCTTT

j_call: TRBJ2-7
d_call: NA
v_call: TRBV19
clone_size: NA
cdr3_aa: CASSMSGVSYEQYF
cdr3_nt: TGTGCCAGTAGTATGTCAGGGGTAAGCTACGAGCAGTACTTC

j_call: TRBJ1-3
d_call: TRBD1
v_call: TRBV12-5
clone_size: NA
cdr3_aa: CASGLAGTGSGNTIYF
cdr3_nt: TGTGCTAGTGGTTTGGCCGGGACAGGGAGTGGAAACACCATATATTTT

j_call: TRBJ1-4
d_call: NA
v_call: TRBV13
clone_size: NA
cdr3_aa: CASSLFGTNEKLFF
cdr3_nt: TGTGCCAGCAGCTTATTTGGAACTAATGAAAAACTGTTTTTT

j_call: TRBJ1-5
d_call: NA
v_call: TRBV7-2
clone_size: NA
cdr3_aa: CASSFAGSSQPQHF
cdr3_nt: TGTGCCAGCAGCTTTGCAGGGTCCAGTCAGCCCCAGCATTTT

j_call: TRBJ1-2
d_call: NA
v_call: TRBV5-8
clone_size: NA
cdr3_aa: CASSPVFRSDGYTF
cdr3_nt: TGTGCCAGCAGCCCCGTTTTTAGGTCCGACGGCTACACCTTC

j_call: TRBJ1-2
d_call: NA
v_call: TRBV12-5
clone_size: NA
cdr3_aa: CASAAGGSNYGYTF
cdr3_nt: TGTGCTAGTGCCGCGGGCGGTTCTAACTATGGCTACACCTTC

j_call: TRBJ1-3
d_call: TRBD1
v_call: TRBV6-5
clone_size: NA
cdr3_aa: CASRRGQGSGNTIYF
cdr3_nt: TGTGCCAGCAGAAGGGGACAGGGGTCGGGAAACACCATATATTTT

j_call: TRBJ1-5
d_call: TRBD1
v_call: TRBV7-8
clone_size: NA
cdr3_aa: CASSLVSPTGGNQPQHF
cdr3_nt: TGTGCCAGCAGCTTAGTGAGCCCGACAGGGGGAAATCAGCCCCAGCATTTT

j_call: TRBJ1-2
d_call: TRBD1
v_call: TRBV11-3
clone_size: NA
cdr3_aa: CASSLYRDRGYGYTF
cdr3_nt: TGTGCCAGCAGCTTATACCGGGACAGGGGCTATGGCTACACCTTC

j_call: TRBJ2-1
d_call: TRBD1
v_call: TRBV25-1
clone_size: once
cdr3_aa: CASSALGQAGYNEQFF
cdr3_nt: TGTGCCAGCAGTGCTTTGGGACAGGCGGGTTACAATGAGCAGTTCTTC

j_call: TRBJ2-2
d_call: NA
v_call: TRBV10-2
clone_size: NA
cdr3_aa: CASTLIVRDGELFF
cdr3_nt: TGCGCCAGCACACTAATAGTGCGTGACGGGGAGCTGTTTTTT

j_call: TRBJ2-1
d_call: NA
v_call: TRBV5-1
clone_size: NA
cdr3_aa: CASSPQANRDAQDPYNEQFF
cdr3_nt: TGCGCCAGCAGCCCGCAAGCGAACCGGGACGCCCAAGACCCCTACAATGAGCAGTTCTTC

j_call: TRBJ2-7
d_call: TRBD2
v_call: TRBV5-1
clone_size: NA
cdr3_aa: CASSISSGGNYEQYF
cdr3_nt: TGCGCCAGCAGCATCTCTAGCGGGGGAAACTACGAGCAGTACTTC